This entry features one T cell receptor beta chain sequence. Its specificity is not known. The sample is drawn from a study of T cell repertoires in cytomegalovirus infection. In the study overall: It was recently identified HLA-C-restricted and well-studied HLA-B-restricted CMV epitopes that the study used. Both a matching HLA type and CMV infection were indicated by public TCR beta signatures.

Study-wide points: The study found HLA-C-restricted CMV-specific TCR beta clonotypes dominating the ex vivo response.

TCRdb re-called the reads through MiXCR, storing one row per CDR3 protein. The repertoire consists of under 450,000 distinct CDR3 sequences, with about 35% occurring once and the leading ten covering around an eighth. The junction had 11 bases not matched to a gene; V was cut back by 2 bases and J by 4 bases. This CDR3 contains 17 residues. Germline CDR1 reads SGHTA; CDR2 reads FQGNSA. The source material was cultured PBMCs, sampled from culture after CMV antigen stimulation. V usage is TRBV7-2 and J usage is TRBJ2-1; 7 positions agree with TRBD2. The TCR comes from a human donor in good health (CMV status not recorded). Some clones in this sample may be carry-over from other donors' samples. CDR3 coding DNA: TGTGCCAGCAGCTTACGGGGCGGGGGTCCTCCATACAATGAGCAGTTCTTC. This encodes CASSLRGGGPPYNEQFF.